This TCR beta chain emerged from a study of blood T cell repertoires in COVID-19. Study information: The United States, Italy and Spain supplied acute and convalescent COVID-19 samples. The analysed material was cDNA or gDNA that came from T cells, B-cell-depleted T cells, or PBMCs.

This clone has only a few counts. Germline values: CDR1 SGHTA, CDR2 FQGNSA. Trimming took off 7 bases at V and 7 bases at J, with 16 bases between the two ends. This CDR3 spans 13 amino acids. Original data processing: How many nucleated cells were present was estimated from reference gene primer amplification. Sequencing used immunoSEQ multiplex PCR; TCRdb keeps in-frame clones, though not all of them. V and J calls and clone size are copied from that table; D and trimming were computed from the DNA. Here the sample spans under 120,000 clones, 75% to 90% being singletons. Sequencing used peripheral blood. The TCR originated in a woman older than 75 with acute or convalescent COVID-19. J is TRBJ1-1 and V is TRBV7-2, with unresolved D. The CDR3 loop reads CASTPQSRGEAFF. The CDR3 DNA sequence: TGTGCCAGCACCCCCCAAAGCCGCGGTGAAGCTTTCTTT.